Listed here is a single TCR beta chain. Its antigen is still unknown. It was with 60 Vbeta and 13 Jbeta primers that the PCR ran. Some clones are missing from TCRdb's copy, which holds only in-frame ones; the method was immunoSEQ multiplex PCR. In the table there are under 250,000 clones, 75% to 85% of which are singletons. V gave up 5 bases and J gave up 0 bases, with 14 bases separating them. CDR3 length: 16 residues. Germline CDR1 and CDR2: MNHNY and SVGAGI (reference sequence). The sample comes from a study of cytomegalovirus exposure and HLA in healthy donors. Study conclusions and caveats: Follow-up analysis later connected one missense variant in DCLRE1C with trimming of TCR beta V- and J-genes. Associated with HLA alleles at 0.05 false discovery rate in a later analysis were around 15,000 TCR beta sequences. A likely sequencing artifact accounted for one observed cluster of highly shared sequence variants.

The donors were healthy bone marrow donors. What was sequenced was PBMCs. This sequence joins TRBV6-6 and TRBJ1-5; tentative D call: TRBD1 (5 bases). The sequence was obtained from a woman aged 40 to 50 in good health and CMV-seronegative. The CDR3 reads CASSNGGTHSNQPQHF. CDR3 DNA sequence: TGTGCCAGCAGTAACGGGGGGACCCATAGCAATCAGCCCCAGCATTTT.